This T cell receptor beta chain was profiled in a study of cytomegalovirus exposure and HLA in healthy donors. Points from the study as a whole: A few V segments could not be told apart, such as TRBV6-2 and TRBV6-3, and were left out.

Donors likely had unrecorded immune exposures despite being nominally healthy when sampled. Germline loops: CDR1 SGHTA, CDR2 FQGNSA. The CDR3 totals 16 residues. The V end lost 5 bases, the J end lost 6 bases, and 22 bases lay between the germline ends. With 60 Vbeta and 13 Jbeta primers, the PCR was carried out. TCRdb's copy holds only in-frame clones and misses some; the assay was immunoSEQ multiplex PCR. The table includes 150,000 to 200,000 clones, approximately 62% detected once. This clone was seen a few times. Its specificity is not known. The genes are TRBV7-2 and TRBJ1-1; D is possibly TRBD1 (6 bases). The TCR originated in a man aged 50 to 59 in good health and CMV-seronegative. Sequencing used PBMCs. CDR3 coding DNA: TGTGCCAGCAGCCTCACGGGGGGGGCTCTTAAGGCTGAAGCTTTCTTT. Translation: CASSLTGGALKAEAFF.